This is a list of T cell receptor beta chains from one sample in a study of T cell changes during pregnancy in multiple sclerosis. Profiling relied on immunoSEQ multiplex PCR, and the TCRdb table lists in-frame clones only, not all of them. This sample has more than 75,000 clones, with approximately 92% found just once. Sequenced here: peripheral blood, sampled in the first trimester of pregnancy. The source of these receptors is a female donor with multiple sclerosis, enrolled in a pregnancy study. The conserved cysteine and the conserved F or W are not part of the CDR3 here.

V gene,CDR3 protein
TRBV6-5,ASTQGGGKLF
TRBV2,ASSVYGVTGELF
TRBV20-1,SAGQKDGYT
TRBV27,ASSSFQGGQPQH
TRBV5-6,ASSLAGGGEEQY
TRBV27,ASYTGYSTDTQY
TRBV6-1,ASSETGTGGPHTEAF
TRBV28,ASSLEADTQY
TRBV5-5,ASARGAGASSYEQY
TRBV4-2,ASSQGRDGRSSYNEQF
TRBV7-3,ASSSIPLAGSTDTQY
TRBV9,ASSVQAGSYNEQF
TRBV25-1,ASSDSAGLEQF
TRBV6-6,ASNSGEAYEQY
TRBV7-3,ASSLRARNEQF
TRBV7-2,ASSLRQRGNTIY
TRBV9,ASSVEGQPYSPLH
TRBV15,ATSRGSSGIVDEQF
TRBV15,ATSILGLAILLSYEQY
TRBV2,ASRRGFQATNEKLF
TRBV14,ASSQRIAPLYEQY
TRBV30,ASGTHGNTIY
TRBV11-2,ASSLPRTGGSNEKLF
TRBV6-5,ASRLTSGPSGELF
TRBV6-1,ASRGTSGRVYEQY
TRBV15,ATSRDLSQQGNGYT
TRBV5-1,ASSLLAGEETQY
TRBV19,ASSPDTGNNQPQH
TRBV28,ASSLAGTGASYEQY
TRBV6-5,ASSYGAGEETQY
TRBV14,ASSLSRGPGETQY
TRBV27,ASSLPGQPYEQY
TRBV6-5,ASRAAGLGDTQY
TRBV7-2,ASSQLAGGLYNEQF
TRBV5-4,ASSGTGLETQY
TRBV27,ASSLIGQADQPQH
TRBV5-8,ASSLALRPRGTEAF
TRBV28,ASSGHPSGNTIY
TRBV5-1,ASSGKQGTEAF
TRBV28,ASSIGTSGASYNEQF
TRBV9,ASSEGWGQGAGNTIY